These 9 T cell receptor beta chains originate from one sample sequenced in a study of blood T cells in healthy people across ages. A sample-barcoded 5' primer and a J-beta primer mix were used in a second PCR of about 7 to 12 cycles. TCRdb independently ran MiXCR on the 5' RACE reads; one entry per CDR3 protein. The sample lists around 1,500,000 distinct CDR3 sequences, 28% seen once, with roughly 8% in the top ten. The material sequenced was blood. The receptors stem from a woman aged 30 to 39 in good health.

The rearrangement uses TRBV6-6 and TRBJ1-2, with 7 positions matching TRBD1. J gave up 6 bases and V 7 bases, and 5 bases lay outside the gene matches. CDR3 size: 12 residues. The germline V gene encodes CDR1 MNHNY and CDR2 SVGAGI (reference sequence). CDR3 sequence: CASMRGPDGYTF. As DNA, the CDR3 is TGTGCCAGCATGAGGGGGCCAGATGGCTACACCTTC.

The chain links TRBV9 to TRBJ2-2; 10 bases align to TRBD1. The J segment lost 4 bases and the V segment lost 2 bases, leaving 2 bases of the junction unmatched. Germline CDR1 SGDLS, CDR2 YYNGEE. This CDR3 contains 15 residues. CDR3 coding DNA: TGTGCCAGCAGCGTCCGGACAGGGGGCACCGGGGAGCTGTTTTTT. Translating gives CASSVRTGGTGELFF.

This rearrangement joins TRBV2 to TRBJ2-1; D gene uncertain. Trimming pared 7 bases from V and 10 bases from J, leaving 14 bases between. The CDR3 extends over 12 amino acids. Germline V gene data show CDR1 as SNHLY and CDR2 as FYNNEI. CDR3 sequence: CASMELLSEQFF. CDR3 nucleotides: TGTGCCAGCATGGAGCTCCTATCCGAGCAGTTCTTC. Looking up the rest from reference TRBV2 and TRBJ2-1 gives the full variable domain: EPEVTQTPSHQVTQMGQEVILRCVPISNHLYFYWYRQILGQKVEFLVSFYNNEISEKSEIFDDQFSVERPDGSNFTLKIRSTKLEDSAMYFCASMELLSEQFFGPGTRLTVL.

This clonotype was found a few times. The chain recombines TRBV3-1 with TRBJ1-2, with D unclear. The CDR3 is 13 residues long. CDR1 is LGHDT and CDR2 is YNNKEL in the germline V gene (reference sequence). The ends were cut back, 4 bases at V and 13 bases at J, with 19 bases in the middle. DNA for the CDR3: TGTGCCAGCAGCCCTCCGGGGTGGACGGTCGGCACCTTC. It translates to CASSPPGWTVGTF. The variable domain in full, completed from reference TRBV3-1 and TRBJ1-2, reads DTAVSQTPKYLVTQMGNDKSIKCEQNLGHDTMYWYKQDSKKFLKIMFSYNNKELIINETVPNRFSPKSPDKAHLNLHINSLELGDSAVYFCASSPPGWTVGTFGSGTRLTVV.

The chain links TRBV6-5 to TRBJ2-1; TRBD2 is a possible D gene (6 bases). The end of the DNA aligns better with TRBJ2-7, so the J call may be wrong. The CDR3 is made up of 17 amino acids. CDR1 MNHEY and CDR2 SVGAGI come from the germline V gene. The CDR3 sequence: CASSLRTSSQPTYEQYF. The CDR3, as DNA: TGTGCCAGCAGCCTTCGAACTAGCAGTCAACCCACCTACGAGCAGTACTTC.

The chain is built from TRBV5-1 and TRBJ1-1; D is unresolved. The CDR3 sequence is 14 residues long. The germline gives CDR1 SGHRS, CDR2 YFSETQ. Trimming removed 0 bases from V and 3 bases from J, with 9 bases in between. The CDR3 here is CASSLVAQDTEAFF. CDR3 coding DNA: TGCGCCAGCAGCTTGGTGGCCCAGGACACTGAAGCTTTCTTT.

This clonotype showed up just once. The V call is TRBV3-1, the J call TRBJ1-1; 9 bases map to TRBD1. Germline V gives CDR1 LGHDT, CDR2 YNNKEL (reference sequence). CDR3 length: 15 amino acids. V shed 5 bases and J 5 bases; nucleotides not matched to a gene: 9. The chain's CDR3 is CASSDGTGGWTEAFF. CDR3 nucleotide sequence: TGTGCCAGCAGCGATGGAACAGGGGGCTGGACTGAAGCTTTCTTT.

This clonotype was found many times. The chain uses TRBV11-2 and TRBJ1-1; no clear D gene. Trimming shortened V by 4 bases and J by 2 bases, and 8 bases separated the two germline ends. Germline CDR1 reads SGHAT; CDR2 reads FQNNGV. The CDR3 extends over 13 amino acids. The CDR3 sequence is CASSYQPNTEAFF. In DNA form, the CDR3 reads TGTGCCAGCAGCTACCAGCCTAACACTGAAGCTTTCTTT.

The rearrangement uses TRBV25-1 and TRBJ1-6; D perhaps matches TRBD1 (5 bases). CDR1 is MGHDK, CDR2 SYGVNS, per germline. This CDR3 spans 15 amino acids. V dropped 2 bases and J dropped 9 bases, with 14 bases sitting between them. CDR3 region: CASSEKGPVGSPLHF. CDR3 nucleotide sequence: TGTGCCAGCAGTGAAAAGGGACCCGTCGGTTCACCCCTCCACTTT.